This T cell receptor (beta chain) was observed in a study of response to subunit inactivated influenza vaccine. The CDR3 spans 18 residues. Trimming removed 5 bases from V and 6 bases from J, with 28 bases in between. The germline gives CDR1 MNHEY, CDR2 SVGEGT. TCRdb independently ran MiXCR on the RT-PCR reads; one entry per CDR3 protein. The data contain roughly 780,000 distinct CDR3 sequences, approximately 17% of them singletons. Study results and limitations: Authors suggested seasonal influenza vaccinations each recruit few new T cells.

The table lists this clonotype with a few counts. Antigen specificity is unknown. The sequence was obtained from a man aged 50 to 59 who received an inactivated influenza vaccine. The gene calls are TRBV6-2 or TRBV6-3 and TRBJ1-2; weak D call: TRBD1 (5 bases). Sequencing was performed on PBMCs from blood, taken 5 days after vaccination. The CDR3 nucleotides read TGTGCCAGCAGTCCTCTGCGTCCTACTACGAACGTCAGGGATGGCTACACCTTC. This gives the protein CASSPLRPTTNVRDGYTF.